These 3 T cell receptor beta chains originate from one sample sequenced in a study of cytomegalovirus exposure and HLA in healthy donors. Primers for the PCR totalled 60 Vbeta and 13 Jbeta. This table comes from immunoSEQ multiplex PCR, and its TCRdb copy is limited to in-frame clones, with some not included. The sample records about 67,000 clones, 75% to 90% being singletons. The sequenced sample consisted of PBMCs. These receptors all come from a woman in her 30s in good health and CMV-seropositive.

The V and J genes are TRBV19 and TRBJ1-6; D is undetermined. Trimming pared 8 bases from V and 9 bases from J, leaving 14 bases between. Looked up from germline, CDR1 is LNHDA and CDR2 is SQIVND (reference sequence). CDR3 size: 13 residues. CDR3 in DNA: TGTGCCAGTGGGGAGATATACGGTTCACCCCTCCACTTT. Protein: CASGEIYGSPLHF.

The chain combines TRBV28 with TRBJ1-1; 10 nucleotides match TRBD1. The CDR3 length is 17 residues. CDR1 MDHEN and CDR2 SYDVKM come from the germline V gene. The V segment lost 4 bases and the J segment 0 bases; nucleotides outside the gene matches: 8. The CDR3 here is CASSWRDRGAMNTEAFF. CDR3 coding DNA: TGTGCCAGCAGTTGGCGGGACAGGGGTGCCATGAACACTGAAGCTTTCTTT. The full variable domain, with the rest looked up from reference TRBV28 and TRBJ1-1, is DVKVTQSSRYLVKRTGEKVFLECVQDMDHENMFWYRQDPGLGLRLIYFSYDVKMKEKGDIPEGYSVSREKKERFSLILESASTNQTSMYLCASSWRDRGAMNTEAFFGQGTRLTVV.

The rearrangement links TRBV28 to TRBJ1-1, with 7 bases aligning to TRBD1. Trimming at V came to 7 bases and at J to 0 bases, leaving 5 bases not matched to a gene. Germline loops: CDR1 MDHEN, CDR2 SYDVKM. This CDR3 spans 14 amino acids. The CDR3 nucleotides read TGTGCCAGCACTTCGACAGGGCTGAACACTGAAGCTTTCTTT. Residues: CASTSTGLNTEAFF.